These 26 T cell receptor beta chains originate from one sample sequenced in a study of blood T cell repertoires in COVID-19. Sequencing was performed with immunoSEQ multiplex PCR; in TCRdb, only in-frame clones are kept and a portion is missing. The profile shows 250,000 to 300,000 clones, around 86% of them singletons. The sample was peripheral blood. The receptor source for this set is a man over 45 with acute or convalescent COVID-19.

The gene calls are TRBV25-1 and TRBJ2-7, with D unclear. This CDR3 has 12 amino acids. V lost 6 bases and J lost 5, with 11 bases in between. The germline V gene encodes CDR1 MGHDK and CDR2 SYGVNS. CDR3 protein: CASSPLGNEQYF. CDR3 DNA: TGTGCCAGCAGCCCTCTAGGAAACGAGCAGTACTTC.

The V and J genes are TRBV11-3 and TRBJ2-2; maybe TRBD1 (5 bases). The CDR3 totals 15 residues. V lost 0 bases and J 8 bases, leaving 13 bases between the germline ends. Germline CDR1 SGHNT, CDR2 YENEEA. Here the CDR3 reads CASSLDPQGTGELFF. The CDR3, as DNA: TGTGCCAGCAGCTTAGACCCCCAGGGTACAGGGGAGCTGTTTTTT. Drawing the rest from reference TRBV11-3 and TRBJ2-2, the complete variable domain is EAGVVQSPRYKIIEKKQPVAFWCNPISGHNTLYWYLQNLGQGPELLIRYENEEAVDDSQLPKDRFSAERLKGVDSTLKIQPAELGDSAVYLCASSLDPQGTGELFFGEGSRLTVL.

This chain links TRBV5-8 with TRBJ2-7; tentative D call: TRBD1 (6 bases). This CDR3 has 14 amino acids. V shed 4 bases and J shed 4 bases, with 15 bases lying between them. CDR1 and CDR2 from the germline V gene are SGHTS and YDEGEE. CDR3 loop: CASSLSGHIYEQYF. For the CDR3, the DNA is TGTGCCAGCAGCCTCTCGGGACATATATACGAGCAGTACTTC.

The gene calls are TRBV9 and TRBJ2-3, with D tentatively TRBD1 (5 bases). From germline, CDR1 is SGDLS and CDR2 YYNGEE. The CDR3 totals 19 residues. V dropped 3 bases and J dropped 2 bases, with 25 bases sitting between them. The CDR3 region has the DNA TGTGCCAGCAGCGGTGGGTCCCTTTATTTCGCTGGGGCCACAGATACGCAGTATTTT. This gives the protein CASSGGSLYFAGATDTQYF.

CDR3 protein: CSVILAGGPTDTQYF. Here the CDR3 DNA reads TGCAGCGTTATACTAGCGGGGGGCCCAACAGATACGCAGTATTTT. The J gene is TRBJ2-3, the V gene TRBV29-1, with 12 positions matching TRBD2. The V and J ends lost 5 bases and 3 bases, in that order; junction bases with no gene match: 6. Germline lookup yields CDR1 SQVTM and CDR2 ANQGSEA. CDR3 length: 15 amino acids.

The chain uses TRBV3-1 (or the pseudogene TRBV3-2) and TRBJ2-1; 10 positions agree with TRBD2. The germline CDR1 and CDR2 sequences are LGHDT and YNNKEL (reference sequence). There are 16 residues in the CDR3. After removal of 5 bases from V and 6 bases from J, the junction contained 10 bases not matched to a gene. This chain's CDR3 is CASSFLAGESGNEQFF. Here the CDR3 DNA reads TGTGCCAGCAGCTTTCTAGCGGGGGAATCAGGCAATGAGCAGTTCTTC.

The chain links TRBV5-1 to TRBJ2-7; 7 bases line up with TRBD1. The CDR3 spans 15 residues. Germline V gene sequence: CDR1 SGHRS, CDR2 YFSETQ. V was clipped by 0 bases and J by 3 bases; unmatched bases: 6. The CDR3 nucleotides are TGCGCCAGCAGCTTGGGGGGGACAGAGGACTACGAGCAGTACTTC. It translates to CASSLGGTEDYEQYF. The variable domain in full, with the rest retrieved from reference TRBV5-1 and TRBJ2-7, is KAGVTQTPRYLIKTRGQQVTLSCSPISGHRSVSWYQQTPGQGLQFLFEYFSETQRNKGNFPGRFSGRQFSNSRSEMNVSTLELGDSALYLCASSLGGTEDYEQYFGPGTRLTVT.

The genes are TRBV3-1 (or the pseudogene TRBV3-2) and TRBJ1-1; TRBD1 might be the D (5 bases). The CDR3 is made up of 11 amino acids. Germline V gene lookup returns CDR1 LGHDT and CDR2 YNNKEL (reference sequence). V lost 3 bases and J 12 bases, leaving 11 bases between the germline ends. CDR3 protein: CASSHSGGPFF. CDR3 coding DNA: TGTGCCAGCAGCCATTCCGGGGGTCCTTTCTTT.

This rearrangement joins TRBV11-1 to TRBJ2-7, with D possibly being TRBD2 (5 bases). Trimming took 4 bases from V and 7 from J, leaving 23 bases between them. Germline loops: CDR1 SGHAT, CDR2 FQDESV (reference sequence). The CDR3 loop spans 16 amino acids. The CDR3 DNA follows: TGTGCCAGCAGCTCACGGTCCCTGCTCGGGGTCGGAGAGCAGTACTTC. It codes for CASSSRSLLGVGEQYF.

CDR3 loop: CASSMGQGSYNEQFF. The CDR3 DNA is TGCGCCAGCAGCATGGGACAGGGCTCCTACAATGAGCAGTTCTTC. The rearrangement joins TRBV10-1 to TRBJ2-1, with 9 bases matching TRBD1. The CDR3 contains 15 residues. The germline V gene encodes CDR1 WNHNN and CDR2 SYGVQD (reference sequence). Trimming cost V 6 bases and J 0 bases; bases outside gene matches: 3.

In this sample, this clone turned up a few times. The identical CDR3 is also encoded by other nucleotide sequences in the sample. The CDR3 DNA is TGTGCCAGCAGCGCCGTCTACAATGAGCAGTTCTTC. This sequence encodes CASSAVYNEQFF. The V gene is TRBV9, the J gene TRBJ2-1; no reliable D call. The CDR3 has 12 residues. V was pared by 3 bases and J by 3 bases, with 4 bases between. In germline, CDR1 is SGDLS, CDR2 YYNGEE.

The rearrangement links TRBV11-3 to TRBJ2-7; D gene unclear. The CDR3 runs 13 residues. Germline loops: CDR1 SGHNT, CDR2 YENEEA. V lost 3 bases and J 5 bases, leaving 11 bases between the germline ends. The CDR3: CASSLGRWDEQYF. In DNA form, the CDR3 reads TGTGCCAGCAGCTTGGGCAGGTGGGACGAGCAGTACTTC.

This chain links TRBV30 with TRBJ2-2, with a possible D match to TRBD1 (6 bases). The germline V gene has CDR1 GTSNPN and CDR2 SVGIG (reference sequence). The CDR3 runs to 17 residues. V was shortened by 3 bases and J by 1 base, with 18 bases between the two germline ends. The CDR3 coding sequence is TGTGCCTGGAGAGAGCTCAGGGGTGTCTTGAACACCGGGGAGCTGTTTTTT. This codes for CAWRELRGVLNTGELFF.

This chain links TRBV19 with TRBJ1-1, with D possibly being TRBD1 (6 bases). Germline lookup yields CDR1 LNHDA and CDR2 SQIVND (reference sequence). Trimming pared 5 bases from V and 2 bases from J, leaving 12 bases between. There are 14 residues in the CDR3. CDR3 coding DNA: TGTGCCAGTAGTCAGGGGCAGGGAAACACTGAAGCTTTCTTT. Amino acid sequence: CASSQGQGNTEAFF.

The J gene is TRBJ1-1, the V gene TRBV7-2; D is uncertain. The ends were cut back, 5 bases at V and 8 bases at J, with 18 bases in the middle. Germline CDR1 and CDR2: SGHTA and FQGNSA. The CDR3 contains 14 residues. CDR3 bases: TGTGCCAGCAGCGTATCCCTTCAACCTAGGGAAGCTTTCTTT. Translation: CASSVSLQPREAFF.

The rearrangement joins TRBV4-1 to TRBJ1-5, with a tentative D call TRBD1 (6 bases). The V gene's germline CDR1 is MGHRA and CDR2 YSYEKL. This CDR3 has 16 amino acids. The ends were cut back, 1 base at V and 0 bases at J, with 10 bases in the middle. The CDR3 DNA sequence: TGCGCCAGCAGCCAAGTATCAGGGGTTAGCAATCAGCCCCAGCATTTT. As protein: CASSQVSGVSNQPQHF.

This chain's CDR3 is CASSQAMNTEAFF. The CDR3 DNA reads TGTGCCAGCAGCCAAGCCATGAACACTGAAGCTTTCTTT. The chain employs TRBV14 and TRBJ1-1, with D hard to call. Germline values: CDR1 SGHDN, CDR2 FVKESK. V lost 1 base to trimming and J lost 0 bases, with 3 bases between them. This CDR3 spans 13 amino acids.

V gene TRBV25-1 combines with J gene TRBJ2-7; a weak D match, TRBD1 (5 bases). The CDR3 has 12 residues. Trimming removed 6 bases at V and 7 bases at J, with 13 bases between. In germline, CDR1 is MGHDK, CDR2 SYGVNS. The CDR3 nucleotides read TGTGCCAGCAGCCCCTTAAGGGGAGAGCAGTACTTC. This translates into CASSPLRGEQYF.

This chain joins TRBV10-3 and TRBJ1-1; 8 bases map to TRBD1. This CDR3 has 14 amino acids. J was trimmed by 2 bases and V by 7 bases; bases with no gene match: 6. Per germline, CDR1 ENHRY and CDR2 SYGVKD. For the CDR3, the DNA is TGTGCCATCATCCTTGACAGGGGCAACACTGAAGCTTTCTTT. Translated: CAIILDRGNTEAFF.

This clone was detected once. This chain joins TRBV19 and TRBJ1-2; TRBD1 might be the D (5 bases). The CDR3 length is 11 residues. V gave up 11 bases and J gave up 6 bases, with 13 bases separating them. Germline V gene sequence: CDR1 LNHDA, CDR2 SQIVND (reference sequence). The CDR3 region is CAVRRGHGYTF. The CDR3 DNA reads TGTGCCGTTAGGAGGGGTCATGGCTACACCTTC.

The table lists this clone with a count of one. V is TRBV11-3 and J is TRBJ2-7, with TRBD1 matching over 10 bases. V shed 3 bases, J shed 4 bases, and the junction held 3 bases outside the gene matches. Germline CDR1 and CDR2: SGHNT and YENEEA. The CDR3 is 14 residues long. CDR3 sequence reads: CASSFGTGVYEQYF. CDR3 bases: TGTGCCAGCAGCTTCGGGACAGGGGTTTACGAGCAGTACTTC.

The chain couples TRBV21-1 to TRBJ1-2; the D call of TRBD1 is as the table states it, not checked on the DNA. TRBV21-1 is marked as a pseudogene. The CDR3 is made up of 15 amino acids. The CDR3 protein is CASSKSDSSNYGYTF. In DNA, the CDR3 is TGTGCCAGCAGCAAAAGCGACAGTTCTAACTATGGCTACACCTTC.

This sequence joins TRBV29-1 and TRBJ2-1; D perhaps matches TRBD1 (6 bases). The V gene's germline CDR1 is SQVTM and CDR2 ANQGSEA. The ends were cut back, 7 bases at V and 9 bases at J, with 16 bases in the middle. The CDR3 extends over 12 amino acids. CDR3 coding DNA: TGCAGCGCTTGGTCTACAGGGATTGAGCAGTTCTTC. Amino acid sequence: CSAWSTGIEQFF.

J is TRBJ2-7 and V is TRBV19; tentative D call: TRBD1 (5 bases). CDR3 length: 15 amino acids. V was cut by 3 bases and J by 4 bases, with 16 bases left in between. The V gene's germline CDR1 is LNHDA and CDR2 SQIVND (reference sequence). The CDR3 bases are TGTGCCAGTAGTATCGCCGCAGGGCGGATGTACGAGCAGTACTTC. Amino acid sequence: CASSIAAGRMYEQYF.

CDR3 sequence: CASSPGVAGWDTQYF. Here the CDR3 DNA reads TGTGCCAGCAGCCCCGGGGTAGCGGGGTGGGATACGCAGTATTTT. The chain combines TRBV13 with TRBJ2-3, with 8 bases lining up with TRBD2. J was trimmed by 6 bases and V by 5 bases; bases with no gene match: 10. This CDR3 is built from 15 residues. Per the germline V gene, CDR1 is PRHDT and CDR2 is FYEKMQ (reference sequence).

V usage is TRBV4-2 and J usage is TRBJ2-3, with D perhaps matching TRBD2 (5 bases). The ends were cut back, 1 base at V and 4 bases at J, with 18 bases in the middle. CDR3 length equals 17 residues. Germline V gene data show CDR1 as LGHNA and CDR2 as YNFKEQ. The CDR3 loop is CASSQGRWRVSPDTQYF. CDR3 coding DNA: TGTGCCAGCAGCCAAGGGCGTTGGCGGGTTAGCCCAGATACGCAGTATTTT.